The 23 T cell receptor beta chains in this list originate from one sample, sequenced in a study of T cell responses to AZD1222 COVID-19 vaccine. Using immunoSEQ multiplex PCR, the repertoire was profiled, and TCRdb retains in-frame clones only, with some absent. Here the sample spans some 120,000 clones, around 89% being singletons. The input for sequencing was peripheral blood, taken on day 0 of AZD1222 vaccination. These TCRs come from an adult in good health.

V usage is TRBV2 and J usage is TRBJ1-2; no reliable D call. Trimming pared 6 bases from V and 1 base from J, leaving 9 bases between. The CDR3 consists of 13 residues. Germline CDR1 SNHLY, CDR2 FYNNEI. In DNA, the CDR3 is TGTGCCAGCAGGCCACAGAGTAACTATGGCTACACCTTC. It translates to CASRPQSNYGYTF. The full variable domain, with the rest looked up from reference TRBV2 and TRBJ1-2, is EPEVTQTPSHQVTQMGQEVILRCVPISNHLYFYWYRQILGQKVEFLVSFYNNEISEKSEIFDDQFSVERPDGSNFTLKIRSTKLEDSAMYFCASRPQSNYGYTFGSGTRLTVV.

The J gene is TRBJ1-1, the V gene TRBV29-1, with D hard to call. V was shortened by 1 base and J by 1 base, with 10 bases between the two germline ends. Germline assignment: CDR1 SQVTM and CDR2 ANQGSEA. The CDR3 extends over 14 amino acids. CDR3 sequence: CSVEGQRTNTEAFF. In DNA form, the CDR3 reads TGCAGCGTTGAAGGGCAGCGCACGAACACTGAAGCTTTCTTT.

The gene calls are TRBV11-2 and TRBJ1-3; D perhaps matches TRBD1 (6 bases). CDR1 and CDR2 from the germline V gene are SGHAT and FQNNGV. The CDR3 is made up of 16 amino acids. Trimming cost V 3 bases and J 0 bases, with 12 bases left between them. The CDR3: CASSFTGGSSGNTIYF. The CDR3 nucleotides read TGTGCCAGCAGCTTTACTGGGGGCAGCTCTGGAAACACCATATATTTT.

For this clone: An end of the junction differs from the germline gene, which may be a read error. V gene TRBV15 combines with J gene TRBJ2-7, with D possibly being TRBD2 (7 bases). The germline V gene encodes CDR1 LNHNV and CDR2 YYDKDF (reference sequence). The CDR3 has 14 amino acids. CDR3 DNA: TGTGCCACCAGCAGATCGGGGGGCACCTACGGGCAGTACTTC. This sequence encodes CATSRSGGTYGQYF. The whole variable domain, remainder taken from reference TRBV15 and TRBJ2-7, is DAMVIQNPRYQVTQFGKPVTLSCSQTLNHNVMYWYQQKSSQAPKLLFHYYDKDFNNEADTPDNFQSRRPNTSFCFLDIRSPGLGDTAMYLCATSRSGGTYGQYFGPGTRLTVT.

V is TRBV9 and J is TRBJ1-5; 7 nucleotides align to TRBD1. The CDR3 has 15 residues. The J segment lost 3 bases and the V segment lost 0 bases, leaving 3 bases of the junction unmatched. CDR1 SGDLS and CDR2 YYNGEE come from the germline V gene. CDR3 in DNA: TGTGCCAGCAGCGTAGCAGGGGGGTACAATCAGCCCCAGCATTTT. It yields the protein CASSVAGGYNQPQHF.

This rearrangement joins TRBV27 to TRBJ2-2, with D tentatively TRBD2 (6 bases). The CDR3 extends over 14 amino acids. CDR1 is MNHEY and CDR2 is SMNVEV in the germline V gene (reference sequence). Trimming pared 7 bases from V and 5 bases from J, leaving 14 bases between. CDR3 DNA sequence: TGTGCCAGCACTCCTGGCCGGGGGACCGGGGAGCTGTTTTTT. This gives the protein CASTPGRGTGELFF.

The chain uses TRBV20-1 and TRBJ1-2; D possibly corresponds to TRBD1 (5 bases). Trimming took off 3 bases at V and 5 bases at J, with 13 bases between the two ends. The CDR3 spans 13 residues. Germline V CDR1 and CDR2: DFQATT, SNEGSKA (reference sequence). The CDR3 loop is CSASDWRGYGYTF. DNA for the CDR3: TGCAGTGCTAGTGATTGGAGGGGATATGGCTACACCTTC.

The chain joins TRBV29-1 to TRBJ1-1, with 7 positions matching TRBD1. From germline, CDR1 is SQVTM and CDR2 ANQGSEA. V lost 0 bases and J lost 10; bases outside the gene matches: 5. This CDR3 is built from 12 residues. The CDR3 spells CSVEDPDRAAFF. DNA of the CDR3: TGCAGCGTTGAAGACCCAGACAGGGCAGCTTTCTTT.

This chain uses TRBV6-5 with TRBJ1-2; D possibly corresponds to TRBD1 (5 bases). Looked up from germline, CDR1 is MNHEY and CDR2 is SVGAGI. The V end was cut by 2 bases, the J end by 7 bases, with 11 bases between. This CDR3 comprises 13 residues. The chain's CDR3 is CASSYGAELGYTF. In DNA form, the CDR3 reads TGTGCCAGCAGTTACGGGGCAGAACTTGGCTACACCTTC.

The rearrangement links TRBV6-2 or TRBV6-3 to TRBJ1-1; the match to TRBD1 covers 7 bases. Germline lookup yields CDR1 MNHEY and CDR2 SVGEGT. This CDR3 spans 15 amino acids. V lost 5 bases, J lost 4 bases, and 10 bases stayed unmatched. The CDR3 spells CASSVGGPGGTEAFF. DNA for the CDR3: TGTGCCAGCAGTGTAGGGGGCCCAGGGGGCACTGAAGCTTTCTTT.

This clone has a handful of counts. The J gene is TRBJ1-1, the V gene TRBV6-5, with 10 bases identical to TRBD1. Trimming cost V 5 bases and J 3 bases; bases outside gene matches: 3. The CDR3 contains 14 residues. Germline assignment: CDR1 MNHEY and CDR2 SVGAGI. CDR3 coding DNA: TGTGCCAGCAGTACCGGACAGGGGGACACTGAAGCTTTCTTT. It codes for CASSTGQGDTEAFF.

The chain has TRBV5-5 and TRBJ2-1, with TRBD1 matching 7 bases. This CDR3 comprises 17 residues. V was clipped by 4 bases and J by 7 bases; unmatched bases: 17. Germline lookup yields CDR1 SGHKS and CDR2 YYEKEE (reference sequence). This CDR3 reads CASSRVGQSVANNEQFF. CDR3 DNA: TGTGCCAGCAGCAGGGTGGGACAGTCGGTCGCGAATAATGAGCAGTTCTTC.

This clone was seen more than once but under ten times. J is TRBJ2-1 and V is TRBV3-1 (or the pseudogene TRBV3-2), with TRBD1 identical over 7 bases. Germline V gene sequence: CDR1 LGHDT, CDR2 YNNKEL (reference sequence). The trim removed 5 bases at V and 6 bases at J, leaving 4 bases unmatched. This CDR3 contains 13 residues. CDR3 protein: CASSVQGTNEQFF. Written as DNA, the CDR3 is TGTGCCAGCAGCGTACAGGGGACCAATGAGCAGTTCTTC.

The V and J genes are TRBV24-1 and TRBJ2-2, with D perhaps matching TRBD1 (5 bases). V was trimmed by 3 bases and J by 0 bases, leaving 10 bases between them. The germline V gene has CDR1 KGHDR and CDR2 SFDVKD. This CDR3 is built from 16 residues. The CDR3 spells CATSDTDSTNTGELFF. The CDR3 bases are TGTGCCACCAGTGATACCGACAGTACGAACACCGGGGAGCTGTTTTTT.

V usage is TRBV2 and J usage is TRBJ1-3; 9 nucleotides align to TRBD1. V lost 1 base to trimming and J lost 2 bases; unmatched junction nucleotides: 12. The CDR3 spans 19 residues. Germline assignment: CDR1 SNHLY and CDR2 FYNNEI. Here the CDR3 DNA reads TGTGCCAGCAGTGAAGACGGACAGGGGATATTACGGACTGGAAACACCATATATTTT. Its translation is CASSEDGQGILRTGNTIYF.

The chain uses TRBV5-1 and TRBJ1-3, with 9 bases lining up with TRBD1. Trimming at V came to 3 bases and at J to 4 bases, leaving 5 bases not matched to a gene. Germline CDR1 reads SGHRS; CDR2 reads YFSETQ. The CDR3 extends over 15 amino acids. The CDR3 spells CASSSGTGSGNTIYF. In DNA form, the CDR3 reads TGCGCCAGCAGCTCGGGGACAGGGTCAGGAAACACCATATATTTT. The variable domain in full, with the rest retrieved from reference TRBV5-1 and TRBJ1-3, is KAGVTQTPRYLIKTRGQQVTLSCSPISGHRSVSWYQQTPGQGLQFLFEYFSETQRNKGNFPGRFSGRQFSNSRSEMNVSTLELGDSALYLCASSSGTGSGNTIYFGEGSWLTVV.

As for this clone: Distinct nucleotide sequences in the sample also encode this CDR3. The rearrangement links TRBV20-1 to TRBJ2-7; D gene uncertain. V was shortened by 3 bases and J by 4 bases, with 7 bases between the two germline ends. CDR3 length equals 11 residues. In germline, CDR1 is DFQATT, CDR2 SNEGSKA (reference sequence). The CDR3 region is CSASDDYEQYF. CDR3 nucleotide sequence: TGCAGTGCTAGTGACGATTACGAGCAGTACTTC.

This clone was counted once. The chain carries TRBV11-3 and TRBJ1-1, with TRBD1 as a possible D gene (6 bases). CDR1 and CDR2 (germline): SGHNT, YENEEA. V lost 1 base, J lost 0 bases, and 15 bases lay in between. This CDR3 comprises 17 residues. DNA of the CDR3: TGTGCCAGCAGCTTAGCACCTACAGGGTTCATGAACACTGAAGCTTTCTTT. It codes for CASSLAPTGFMNTEAFF.

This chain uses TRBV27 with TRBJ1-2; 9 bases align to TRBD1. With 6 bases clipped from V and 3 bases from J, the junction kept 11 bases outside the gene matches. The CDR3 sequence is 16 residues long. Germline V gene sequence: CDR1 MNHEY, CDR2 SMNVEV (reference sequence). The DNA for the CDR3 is TGTGCCAGCAGCCCGGGACAGGGTTTTTCGGACTATGGCTACACCTTC. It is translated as CASSPGQGFSDYGYTF.

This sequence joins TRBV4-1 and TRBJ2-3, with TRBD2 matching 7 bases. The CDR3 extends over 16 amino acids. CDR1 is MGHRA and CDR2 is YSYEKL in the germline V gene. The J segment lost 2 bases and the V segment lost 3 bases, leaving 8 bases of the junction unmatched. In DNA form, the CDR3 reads TGCGCCAGCAGCCACCCGATTGGACTAGACACAGATACGCAGTATTTT. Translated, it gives CASSHPIGLDTDTQYF.

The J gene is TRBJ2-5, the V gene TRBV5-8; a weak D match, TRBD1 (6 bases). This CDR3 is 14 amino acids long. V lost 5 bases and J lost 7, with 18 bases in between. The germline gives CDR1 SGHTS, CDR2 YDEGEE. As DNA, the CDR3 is TGTGCCAGCAGTTTAAATCAGGGGTCTGGGACCCAGTACTTC. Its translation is CASSLNQGSGTQYF.

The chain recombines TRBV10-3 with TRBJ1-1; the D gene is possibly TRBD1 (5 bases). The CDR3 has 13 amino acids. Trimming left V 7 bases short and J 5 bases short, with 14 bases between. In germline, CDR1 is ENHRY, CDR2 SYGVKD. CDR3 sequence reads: CAIMGTEETEAFF. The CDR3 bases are TGTGCCATCATGGGGACCGAGGAGACTGAAGCTTTCTTT.

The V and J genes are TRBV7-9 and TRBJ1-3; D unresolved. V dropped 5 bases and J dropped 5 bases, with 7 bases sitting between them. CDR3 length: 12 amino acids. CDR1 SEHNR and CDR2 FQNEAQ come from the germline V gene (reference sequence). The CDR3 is CASSVDRNTIYF. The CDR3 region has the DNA TGTGCCAGCAGCGTAGATCGAAACACCATATATTTT.